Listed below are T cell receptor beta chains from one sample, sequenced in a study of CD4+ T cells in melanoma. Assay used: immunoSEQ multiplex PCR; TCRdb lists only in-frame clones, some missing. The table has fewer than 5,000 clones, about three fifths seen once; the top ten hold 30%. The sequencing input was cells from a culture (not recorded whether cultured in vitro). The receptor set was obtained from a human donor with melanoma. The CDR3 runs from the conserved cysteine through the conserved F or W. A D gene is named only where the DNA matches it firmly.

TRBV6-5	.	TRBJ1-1	CASSYVEKTEAFF
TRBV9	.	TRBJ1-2	CASSAGMVGYTF
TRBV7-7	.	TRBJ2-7	CASSLNTAAYEQYF
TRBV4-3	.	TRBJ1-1	CASSQGFSNTEAFF
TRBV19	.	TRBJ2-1	CATEPGTSSYNEQFF
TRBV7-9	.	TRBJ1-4	CASSLGHRREKLFF
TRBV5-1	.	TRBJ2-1	CASSSPPSNEQFF
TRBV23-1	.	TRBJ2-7	CASSQSSGTHLTYEQYF
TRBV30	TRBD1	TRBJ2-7	CAWRAGTGSSYEQYF
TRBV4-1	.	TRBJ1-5	CASSQEKGKYQPQHF
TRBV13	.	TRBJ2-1	CASSLRQSIYNEQFF
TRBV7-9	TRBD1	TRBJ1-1	CASSSDRGLGAFF
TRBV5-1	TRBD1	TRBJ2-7	CASRYRDSYEQYF
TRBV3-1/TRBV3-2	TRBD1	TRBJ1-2	CASSQGWTGDNYGYTF
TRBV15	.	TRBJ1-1	CATSRDKVMNTEAFF
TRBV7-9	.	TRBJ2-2	CASSFSGAPGELFF
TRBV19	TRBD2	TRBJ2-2	CASSIYGGDTGELFF
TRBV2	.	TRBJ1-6	CASSEVGRNSPLHF
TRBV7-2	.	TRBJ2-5	CASSLGAQKETQYF
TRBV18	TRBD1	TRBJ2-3	CASSPWDRSTDTQYF
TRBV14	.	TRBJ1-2	CASSLWSYGYTF
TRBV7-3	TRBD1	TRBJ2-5	CASSTGTGGRETQYF
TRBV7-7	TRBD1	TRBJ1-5	CASSAPGTGEGGNQPQHF
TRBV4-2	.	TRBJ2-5	CASSQGLGGLKRQESQYF
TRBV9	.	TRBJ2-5	CASSVGGNHLNQETQYF
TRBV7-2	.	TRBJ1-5	CASSFGPTYQPQHF
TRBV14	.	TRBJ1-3	CASSQEGAFGNTIYF
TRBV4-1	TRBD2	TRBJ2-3	CASSQGSSGNQDTQYF
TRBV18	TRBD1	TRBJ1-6	CASSPDRGGSPLHF
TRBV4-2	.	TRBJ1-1	CASSQDGGFTEAFF
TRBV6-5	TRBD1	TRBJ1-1	CASSYSGGGTEAFF
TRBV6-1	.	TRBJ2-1	CASSEGTPTTYNEQFF
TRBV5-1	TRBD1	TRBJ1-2	CASSSETGALNYGYTF
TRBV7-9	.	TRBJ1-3	CASSLGTFGNTIYF
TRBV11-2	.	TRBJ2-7	CASSWDGGIYEQYF
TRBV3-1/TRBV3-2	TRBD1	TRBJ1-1	CASSQDPGGDTEAFF
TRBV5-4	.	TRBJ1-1	CASSWKGVAEAFF
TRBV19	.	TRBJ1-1	CASSIGANTEAFF
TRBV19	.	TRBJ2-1	CASEAGVSSYNEQFF
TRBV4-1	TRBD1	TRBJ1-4	CASSQARQGAGEKLFF
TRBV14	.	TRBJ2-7	CASSQAGPSYEQYF
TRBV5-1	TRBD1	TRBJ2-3	CASSLAGTDESTQYF
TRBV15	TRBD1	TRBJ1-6	CATSRGGTGDSPLHF
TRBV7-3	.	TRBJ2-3	CASSTGGTDTQYF
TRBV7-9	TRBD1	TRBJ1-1	CASSPGTAEAFF
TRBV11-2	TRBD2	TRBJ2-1	CASSLLAGPGFF
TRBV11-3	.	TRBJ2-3	CASSLGMRGVTDTQYF
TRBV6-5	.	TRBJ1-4	CASKSTGATNEKLFF
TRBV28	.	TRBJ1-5	CASSLAGLAPQHF
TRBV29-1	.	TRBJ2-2	CSVGKDTGELFF
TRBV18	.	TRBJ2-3	CASSSLDTQYF
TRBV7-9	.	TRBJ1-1	CASSLWEIMNTEAFF
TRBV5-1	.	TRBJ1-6	CASSLGADTGNSPLHF
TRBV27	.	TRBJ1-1	CASSFEGMNTEAFF
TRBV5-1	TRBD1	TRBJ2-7	CASSLDRGYESTSYEQYF
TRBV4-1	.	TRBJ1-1	CASSSRTENTEAFF
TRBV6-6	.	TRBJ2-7	CASSYYSVSYEQYF
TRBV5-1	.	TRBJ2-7	CASSQGTLSYEQYF
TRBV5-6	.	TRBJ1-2	CASSPRNTWYGYTF